One sample yielded the 3 T cell receptor beta chains listed below, sequenced in a study of T cell clonotyping in hematopoietic cell transplantation. The assay was immunoSEQ multiplex PCR, and TCRdb's table has in-frame clones only and misses some. The sample contains about 11,000 clones, 46% of which appear only once. The source was PBMCs, collected 30 days after allogeneic stem cell transplant. These receptors all stem from a male patient between 50 and 60 years old who had an allogeneic stem cell transplant from an unrelated donor, so the T cells may come from the graft donor. Some clones in this sample may be carry-over from other donors' samples.

This clone was seen a handful of times. This chain joins TRBV30 and TRBJ2-7, with D hard to call. The CDR3 extends over 16 amino acids. Trimming cost V 3 bases and J 0 bases, with 18 bases left between them. In germline, CDR1 is GTSNPN, CDR2 SVGIG (reference sequence). As DNA, the CDR3 is TGTGCCTGGAGGGCGGCTCGCCGAGCGAACTCCTACGAGCAGTACTTC. Amino acid sequence: CAWRAARRANSYEQYF.

The chain links TRBV5-6 to TRBJ1-5; D unclear. This CDR3 contains 13 residues. Germline values: CDR1 SGHDT, CDR2 YYEEEE. V was trimmed by 0 bases and J by 6 bases, leaving 7 bases between them. The CDR3 DNA reads TGTGCCAGCAGCTTGGCCTTAAGTCAGCCCCAGCATTTT. Translated: CASSLALSQPQHF.

DNA for the CDR3: TGCGCCAGCAGCCAAGATTGGGGGAACACCGGGGAGCTGTTTTTT. Its protein is CASSQDWGNTGELFF. The rearrangement uses TRBV4-1 and TRBJ2-2; D gene unclear. Germline CDR1 is MGHRA and CDR2 is YSYEKL. V shed 0 bases and J shed 1 base, with 6 bases lying between them. The CDR3 is 15 residues long.